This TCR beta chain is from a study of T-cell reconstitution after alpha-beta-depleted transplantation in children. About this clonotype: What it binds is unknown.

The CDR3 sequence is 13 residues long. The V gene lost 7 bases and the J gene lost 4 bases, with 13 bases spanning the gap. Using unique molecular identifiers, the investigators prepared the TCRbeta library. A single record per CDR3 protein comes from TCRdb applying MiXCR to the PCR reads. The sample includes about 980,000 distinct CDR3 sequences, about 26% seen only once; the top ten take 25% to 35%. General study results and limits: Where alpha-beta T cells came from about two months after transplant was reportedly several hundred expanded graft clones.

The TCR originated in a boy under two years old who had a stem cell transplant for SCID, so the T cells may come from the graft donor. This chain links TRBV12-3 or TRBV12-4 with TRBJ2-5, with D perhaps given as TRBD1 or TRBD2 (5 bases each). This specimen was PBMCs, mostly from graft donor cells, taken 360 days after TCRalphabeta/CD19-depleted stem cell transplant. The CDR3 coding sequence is TGTGCCAGCATCTCTCAGGGACGAGAGACCCAGTACTTC. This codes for CASISQGRETQYF.